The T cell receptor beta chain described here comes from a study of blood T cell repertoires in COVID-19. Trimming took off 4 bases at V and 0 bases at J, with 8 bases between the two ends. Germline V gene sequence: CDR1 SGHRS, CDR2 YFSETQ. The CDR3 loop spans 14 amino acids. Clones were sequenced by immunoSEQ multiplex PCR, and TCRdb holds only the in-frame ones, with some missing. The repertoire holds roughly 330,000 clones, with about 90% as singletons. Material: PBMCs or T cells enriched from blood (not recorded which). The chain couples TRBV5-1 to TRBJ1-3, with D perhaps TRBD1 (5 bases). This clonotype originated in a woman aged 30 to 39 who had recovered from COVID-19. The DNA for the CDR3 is TGCGCCAGCAGCCCGACAGTCTCTGGAAACACCATATATTTT. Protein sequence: CASSPTVSGNTIYF.